A single TCR beta chain is shown here with its context. The antigen this receptor binds is unknown. Within one base of it there is no much larger clone, and no base qualities were kept. V is pared back by 2 bases and J by 5 bases, with 10 bases lying between the germline termini. For CDR1 and CDR2, the germline V gene lists MDHEN and SYDVKM. The CDR3 measures 14 amino acids from cysteine to phenylalanine. Of the read, only the CDR3 DNA is kept; its 42 bases are in frame from base 1. The sample is drawn from a study of T cell changes during pregnancy in multiple sclerosis (dated by TCRdb to the late 2010s). At the level of the whole study: The study examined how the T cell repertoire changed over the course of pregnancy in women with multiple sclerosis.

The library was obtained by the immunoSEQ multiplex PCR assay. Held by TCRdb, this immuneACCESS table contains in-frame sequences only and omits some clones. Under half of the omission traces to an unresolved V gene where checked; the cause of the rest is unknown. The sample table holds roughly 63,000 clones, of which roughly 93% were seen once. The leading ten clones occupy around 4% of the sample. This sequence uses TRBV28 and TRBJ2-1, with TRBD1 as a weak D call on 6 bases. Sequences were derived from CD8+ T cells from peripheral blood mononuclear cells, sampled in the second trimester of pregnancy. The TCR was taken from a female donor with multiple sclerosis, enrolled in a pregnancy study. The DNA reads TGTGCCAGCAGTTTAGGACAGATACACAATGAGCAGTTCTTC. Its product reads: CASSLGQIHNEQFF.